One T cell receptor beta chain is described in this entry. Its antigen is as yet unknown. Looked up from germline, CDR1 is LGHNT and CDR2 is FRNRAP. Trimming removed 8 bases from V and 4 bases from J; junction bases left unmatched: 4. The CDR3 runs 13 residues. TCRdb keeps only in-frame clones here, not all; method: immunoSEQ multiplex PCR. This table has more than 150,000 clones, around 90% appearing once. The sample is drawn from a study of T cell responses to AZD1222 COVID-19 vaccine. Study-wide results and limits: No repertoire was sampled before or during the peak T cell response, only after it. Vaccine-associated CD4 TCRs spanned spike, dominant at 160-218 and 743-854.

The origin of this receptor is an adult who received the AZD1222 COVID-19 vaccine. The source material was peripheral blood, sampled 28 days after the second AZD1222 dose. This chain uses TRBV12-5 with TRBJ2-1; 8 bases map to TRBD2. CDR3 nucleotides: TGTGCTAGTACTAGCGGAGGGTACAATGAGCAGTTCTTC. Protein product: CASTSGGYNEQFF.